This TCR beta chain was sequenced for a study of T cells after posttransplantation cyclophosphamide. Broader study findings: Recipient CMV seropositivity and CMV reactivation strongly tracked TRB clonality. Donor CD8+ memory clones often dominated recipient blood repertoires at later times. TRB overlap between skin or GI tissue T cells and blood was limited.

A marrow graft followed busulfan-fludarabine conditioning, with cyclophosphamide on days +3 and +4. Repertoires were generated with immunoSEQ multiplex PCR, while TCRdb's copy carries only in-frame clones and drops some. The profile shows 5,500 to 6,000 clones, 82% of them singletons. Germline V gives CDR1 SGHVS, CDR2 FNYEAQ. CDR3 size: 22 residues. V shed 2 bases, J shed 1 base, and the junction held 20 bases outside the gene matches. This clone turned up a few times. No antigen is known for it. The TCR originated in a male patient aged 50 to 59 who received an allogeneic stem cell transplant from a related donor and was CMV-positive. Some T cells may be transferred from the graft donor. This specimen was CD4+ T cells sorted from blood, taken roughly 350 days after allogeneic stem cell transplant with posttransplant cyclophosphamide. The chain joins TRBV7-6 to TRBJ1-6; 7 bases agree with TRBD1. CDR3 in DNA: TGTGCCAGCAGCTTAAGCCAAGACAGGGCTTCTTTTTCGGGTTCCTATAATTCACCCCTCCACTTT. Amino acid sequence: CASSLSQDRASFSGSYNSPLHF.